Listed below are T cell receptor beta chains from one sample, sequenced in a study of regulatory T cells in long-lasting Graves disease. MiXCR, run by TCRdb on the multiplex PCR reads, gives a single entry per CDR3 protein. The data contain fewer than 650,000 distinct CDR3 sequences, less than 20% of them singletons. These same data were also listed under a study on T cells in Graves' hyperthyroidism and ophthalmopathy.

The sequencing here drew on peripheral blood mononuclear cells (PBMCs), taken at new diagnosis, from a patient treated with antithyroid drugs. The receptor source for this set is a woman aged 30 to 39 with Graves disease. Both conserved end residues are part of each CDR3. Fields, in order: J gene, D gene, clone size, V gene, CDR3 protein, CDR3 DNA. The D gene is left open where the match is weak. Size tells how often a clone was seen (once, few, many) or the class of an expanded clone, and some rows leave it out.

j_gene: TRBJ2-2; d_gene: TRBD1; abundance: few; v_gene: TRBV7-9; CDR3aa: CASSSPQVHRGTGELFF; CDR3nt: TGTGCCAGCAGCTCTCCACAAGTTCACAGGGGAACCGGGGAGCTGTTTTTT
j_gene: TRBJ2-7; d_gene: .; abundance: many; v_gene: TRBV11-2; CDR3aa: CASSPGSGLYEQYF; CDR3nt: TGTGCCAGCAGCCCAGGGTCGGGACTCTACGAGCAGTACTTC
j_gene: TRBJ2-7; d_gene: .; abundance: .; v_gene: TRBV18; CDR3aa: CASSPDRDEQYF; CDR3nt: TGTGCCAGCTCACCGGACCGGGACGAGCAGTACTTC
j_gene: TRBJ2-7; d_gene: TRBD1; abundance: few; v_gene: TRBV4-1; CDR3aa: CASSHAGTEHEQYF; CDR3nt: TGTGCCAGCAGCCATGCCGGGACAGAACACGAGCAGTACTTC
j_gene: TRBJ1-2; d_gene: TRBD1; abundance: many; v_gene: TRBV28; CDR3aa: CASSSGQGMSYTF; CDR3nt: TGTGCCAGCAGTTCGGGACAGGGGATGAGCTACACCTTC
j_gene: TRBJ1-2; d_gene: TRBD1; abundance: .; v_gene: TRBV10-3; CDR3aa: CAISGQEGGYTF; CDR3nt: TGTGCCATCAGCGGACAGGAGGGTGGCTACACCTTC
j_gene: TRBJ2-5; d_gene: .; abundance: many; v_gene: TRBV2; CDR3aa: CASSWDQETQYF; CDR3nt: TGTGCCAGCAGTTGGGACCAAGAGACCCAGTACTTC
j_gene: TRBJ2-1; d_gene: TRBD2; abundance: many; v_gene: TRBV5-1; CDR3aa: CASSLWAGGIGEQFF; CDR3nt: TGCGCCAGCAGCTTGTGGGCGGGAGGAATCGGTGAGCAGTTCTTC
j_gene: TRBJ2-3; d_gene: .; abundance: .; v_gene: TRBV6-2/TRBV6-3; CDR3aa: CASSYGAPGKNTDTQYF; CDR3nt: TGTGCCAGCAGTTACGGAGCACCGGGAAAGAACACAGATACGCAGTATTTT
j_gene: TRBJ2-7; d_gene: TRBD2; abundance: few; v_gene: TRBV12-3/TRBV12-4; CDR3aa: CASSLAKAIKREAAYEQYF; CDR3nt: TGTGCCAGCAGTTTAGCCAAAGCGATTAAGCGGGAAGCCGCCTACGAGCAGTACTTC
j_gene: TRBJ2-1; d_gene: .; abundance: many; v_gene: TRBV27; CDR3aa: CASHTLPGNNEQFF; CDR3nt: TGTGCCAGCCACACGCTTCCCGGAAACAATGAGCAGTTCTTC
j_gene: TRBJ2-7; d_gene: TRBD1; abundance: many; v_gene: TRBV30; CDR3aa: CAWSFSRGMGEQYF; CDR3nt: TGTGCCTGGAGTTTCTCCAGGGGGATGGGCGAGCAGTACTTC
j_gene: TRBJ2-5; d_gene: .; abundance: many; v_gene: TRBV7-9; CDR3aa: CASSFPLSREETQYF; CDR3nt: TGTGCCAGCAGCTTTCCCCTGTCCCGGGAGGAGACCCAGTACTTC
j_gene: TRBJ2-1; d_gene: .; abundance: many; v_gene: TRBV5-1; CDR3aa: CASSLVPGAGNEQFF; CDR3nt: TGCGCCAGCAGCTTGGTCCCCGGCGCTGGTAATGAGCAGTTCTTC
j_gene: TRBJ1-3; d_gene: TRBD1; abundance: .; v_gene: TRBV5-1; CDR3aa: CASSPYGQGASGNTIYF; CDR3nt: TGCGCCAGCAGCCCCTACGGACAGGGGGCTTCTGGAAACACCATATATTTT
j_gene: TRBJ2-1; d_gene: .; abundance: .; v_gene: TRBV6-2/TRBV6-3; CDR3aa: CASLRGDMANEQFF; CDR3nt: TGTGCCAGCTTGAGGGGAGACATGGCCAATGAGCAGTTCTTC
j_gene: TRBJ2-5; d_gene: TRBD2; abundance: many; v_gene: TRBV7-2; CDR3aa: CASSYPGLAGGWETQYF; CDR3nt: TGTGCCAGCAGCTACCCGGGACTAGCGGGAGGATGGGAGACCCAGTACTTC
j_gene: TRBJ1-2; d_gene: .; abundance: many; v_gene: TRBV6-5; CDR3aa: CASSYLGGANYGYTF; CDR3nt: TGTGCCAGCAGTTATCTTGGGGGAGCTAACTATGGCTACACCTTC
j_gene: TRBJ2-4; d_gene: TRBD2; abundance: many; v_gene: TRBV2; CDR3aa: CASSRGAGVDLGNIQYF; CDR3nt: TGTGCCAGCAGTCGAGGAGCGGGAGTTGATTTAGGAAACATTCAGTACTTC
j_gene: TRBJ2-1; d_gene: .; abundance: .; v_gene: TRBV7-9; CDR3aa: CASSPLGGIMAEQFF; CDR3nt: TGTGCCAGCAGCCCTCTTGGCGGGATTATGGCTGAGCAGTTCTTC
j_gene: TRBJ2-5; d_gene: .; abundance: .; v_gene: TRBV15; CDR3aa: CATSRGDVAWETQYF; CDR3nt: TGTGCCACCAGCAGAGGAGATGTTGCCTGGGAGACCCAGTACTTC
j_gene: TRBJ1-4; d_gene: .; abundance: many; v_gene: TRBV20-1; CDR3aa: CSAPSGVANEKLFF; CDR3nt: TGCAGTGCGCCATCAGGGGTAGCTAATGAAAAACTGTTTTTT
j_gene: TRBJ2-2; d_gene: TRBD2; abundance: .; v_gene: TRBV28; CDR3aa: CASYSGIPTGELFF; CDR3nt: TGTGCCAGCTATAGCGGGATTCCCACCGGGGAGCTGTTTTTT
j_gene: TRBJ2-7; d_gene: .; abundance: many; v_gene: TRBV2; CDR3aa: CASSSLSPGSDLSEQYF; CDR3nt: TGTGCCAGCAGCAGCCTCTCCCCGGGATCCGACCTGAGCGAGCAGTACTTC
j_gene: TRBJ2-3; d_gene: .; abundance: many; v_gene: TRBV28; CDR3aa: CASSFPALTTDTQYF; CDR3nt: TGTGCCAGCAGTTTCCCAGCTTTGACCACAGATACGCAGTATTTT
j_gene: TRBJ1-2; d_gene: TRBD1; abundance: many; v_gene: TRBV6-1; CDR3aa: CASRGTGLPLNNYGYTF; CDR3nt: TGTGCCAGCAGAGGGACAGGCCTACCTTTGAATAACTATGGCTACACCTTC
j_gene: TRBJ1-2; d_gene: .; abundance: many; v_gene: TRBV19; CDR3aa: CASSLDGYYGYTF; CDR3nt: TGTGCCAGCAGTTTAGACGGATACTATGGCTACACCTTC
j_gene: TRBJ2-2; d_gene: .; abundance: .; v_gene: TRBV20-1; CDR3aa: CSARDYGGNTGELFF; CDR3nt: TGCAGTGCTAGAGATTATGGGGGGAACACCGGGGAGCTGTTTTTT
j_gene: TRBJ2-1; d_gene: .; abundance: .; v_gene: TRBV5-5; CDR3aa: CASSLPGGSNNEQFF; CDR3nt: TGTGCCAGCAGCCTTCCAGGAGGGTCTAACAATGAGCAGTTCTTC
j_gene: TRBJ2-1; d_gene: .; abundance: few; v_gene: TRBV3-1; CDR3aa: CASSPNGGGPGEQFF; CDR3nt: TGTGCCAGCAGCCCCAATGGGGGAGGACCTGGAGAGCAGTTCTTC
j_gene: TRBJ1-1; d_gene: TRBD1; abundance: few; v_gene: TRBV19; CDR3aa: CASKTGTEMNTEAFF; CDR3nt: TGTGCCAGTAAAACCGGGACAGAGATGAACACTGAAGCTTTCTTT
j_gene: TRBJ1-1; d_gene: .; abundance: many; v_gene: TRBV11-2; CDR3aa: CASSLEGISEAFF; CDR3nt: TGTGCCAGCAGCTTGGAGGGCATTAGTGAAGCTTTCTTT
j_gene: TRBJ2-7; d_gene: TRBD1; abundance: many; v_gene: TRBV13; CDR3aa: CASSGGQDVSYEQYF; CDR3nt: TGTGCCAGCAGCGGCGGACAGGACGTCTCCTACGAGCAGTACTTC
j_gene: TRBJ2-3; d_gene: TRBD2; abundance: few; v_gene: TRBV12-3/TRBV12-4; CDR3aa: CASSFGTSGRADTQYF; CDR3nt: TGTGCCAGCAGTTTTGGCACTAGCGGGAGGGCAGATACGCAGTATTTT
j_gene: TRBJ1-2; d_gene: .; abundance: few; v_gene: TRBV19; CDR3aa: CASSPQSVNRYTF; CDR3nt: TGTGCCAGTAGCCCTCAGAGTGTAAATCGCTACACCTTC
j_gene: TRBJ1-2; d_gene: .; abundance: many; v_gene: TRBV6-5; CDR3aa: CASSYESIIYGYTF; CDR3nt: TGTGCCAGCAGTTACGAGTCCATAATATATGGCTACACCTTC
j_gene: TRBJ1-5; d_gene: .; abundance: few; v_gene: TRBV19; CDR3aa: CASNRFDYQPQHF; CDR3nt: TGTGCCAGCAATAGGTTCGACTATCAGCCCCAGCATTTT
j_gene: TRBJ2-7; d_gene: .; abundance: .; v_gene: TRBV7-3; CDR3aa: CASSLRAGGEQYF; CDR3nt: TGTGCCAGCAGCTTAAGAGCTGGCGGCGAGCAGTACTTC
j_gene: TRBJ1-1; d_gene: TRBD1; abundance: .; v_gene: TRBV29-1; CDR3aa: CSVDRQGSEAFF; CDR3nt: TGCAGCGTTGACCGACAGGGGTCTGAAGCTTTCTTT
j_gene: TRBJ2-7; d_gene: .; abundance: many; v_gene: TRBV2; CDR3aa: CQSRNTGTLSYEQYF; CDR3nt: TGTCAATCGCGAAACACCGGGACACTCTCCTACGAGCAGTACTTC
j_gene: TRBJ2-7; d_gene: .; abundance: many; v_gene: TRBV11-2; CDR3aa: CASSPGRGGSYEQYF; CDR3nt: TGTGCCAGCAGCCCGGGTCGTGGCGGGTCCTACGAGCAGTACTTC
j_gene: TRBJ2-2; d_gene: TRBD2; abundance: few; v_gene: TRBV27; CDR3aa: CAAKRGPFRRTSGPTGELFF; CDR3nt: TGTGCCGCTAAAAGGGGCCCTTTTAGAAGGACTAGCGGGCCGACCGGGGAGCTGTTTTTT
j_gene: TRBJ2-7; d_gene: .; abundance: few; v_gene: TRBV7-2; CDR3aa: CASSPVGGAGPGAYEQYF; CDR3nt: TGTGCCAGCAGTCCGGTGGGGGGGGCCGGACCTGGGGCCTACGAGCAGTACTTC
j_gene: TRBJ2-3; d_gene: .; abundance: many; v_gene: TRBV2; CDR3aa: CASSEAVVGNTQYF; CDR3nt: TGTGCCAGCAGTGAAGCGGTTGTTGGAAATACGCAGTATTTT
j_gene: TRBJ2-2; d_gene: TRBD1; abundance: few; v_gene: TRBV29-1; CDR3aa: CSARAGTVNTGELFF; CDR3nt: TGCAGCGCCAGGGCAGGGACAGTAAACACCGGGGAGCTGTTTTTT
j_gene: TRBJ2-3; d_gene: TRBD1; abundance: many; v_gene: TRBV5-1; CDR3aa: CASSRDRSTDTQYF; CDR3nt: TGTGCCAGCAGCCGGGACAGGAGCACAGATACGCAGTATTTT
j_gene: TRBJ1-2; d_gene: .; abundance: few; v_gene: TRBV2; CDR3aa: CASTLGSALYGYTF; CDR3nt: TGTGCCAGCACCCTAGGTTCAGCGTTATATGGCTACACCTTC
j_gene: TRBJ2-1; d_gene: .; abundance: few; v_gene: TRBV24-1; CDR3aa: CATSVGNYNEQFF; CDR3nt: TGTGCCACCAGCGTCGGTAATTACAATGAGCAGTTCTTC
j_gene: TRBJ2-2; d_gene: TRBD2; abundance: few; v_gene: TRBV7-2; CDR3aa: CASSPPGLAGGPSTGELFF; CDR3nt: TGTGCCAGCAGCCCCCCGGGACTAGCGGGAGGGCCTAGCACCGGGGAGCTGTTTTTT
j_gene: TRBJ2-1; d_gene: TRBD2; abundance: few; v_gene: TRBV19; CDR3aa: CASTSGLAGGSSYNEQFF; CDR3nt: TGTGCCAGTACCTCGGGACTAGCGGGAGGGAGCTCCTACAATGAGCAGTTCTTC
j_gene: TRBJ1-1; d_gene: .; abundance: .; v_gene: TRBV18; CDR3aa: CASSPDMVGTGAFF; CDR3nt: TGTGCCAGCTCACCAGATATGGTGGGCACTGGAGCTTTCTTT
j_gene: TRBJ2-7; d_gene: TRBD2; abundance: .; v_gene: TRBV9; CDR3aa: CASSVVEPSGRAPPEQYF; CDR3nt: TGTGCCAGCAGCGTAGTGGAGCCTAGCGGGAGGGCCCCTCCCGAGCAGTACTTC
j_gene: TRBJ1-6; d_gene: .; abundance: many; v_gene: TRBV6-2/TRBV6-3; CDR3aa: CASSYYPSPLHF; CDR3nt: TGTGCCAGCAGTTACTACCCTTCTCCCCTCCACTTT